This T cell receptor (beta chain) appears in the sequencing data of a study of blood T cells in healthy people across ages. It was with a sample-barcoded 5' primer and a J-beta primer mix that a second PCR of about 7 to 12 cycles was run. Every molecule of cDNA carried a tag from a template-switch adaptor with 12 random nucleotides. One entry per CDR3 protein results from TCRdb running MiXCR on the 5' RACE reads. The data contain around 990,000 distinct CDR3 sequences, less than 25% of them singletons. The same specimen was also included in a second study, on T cells of mothers and their children. That work contributes: Nine systemically healthy Caucasian donors: three mothers, six children. In both related and unrelated pairs, TCR recombination output is shaped similarly by thymic selection. Slightly higher, non-significant overlap characterized related mother-child pairs relative to unrelated pairs.

This clonotype was sampled from a girl aged 2 to 10 in good health. The source material was blood.

CDR3 sequence (DNA): TGTGCCAGCAGTATACCCTCTTTGGGGAATGAGCAGTTCTTC. It specifies CASSIPSLGNEQFF. The J gene is TRBJ2-5, the V gene TRBV28; D is ambiguous. The DNA end favors TRBJ2-1, so the J call may be wrong. The CDR3 totals 14 residues. The germline CDR1 and CDR2 sequences are MDHEN and SYDVKM.